These 13 T cell receptor beta chains came from one sample sequenced in a study of graft-versus-host responses after intestinal transplantation. For these TCRs, the target antigens are not known. The table came from immunoSEQ multiplex PCR; TCRdb's copy has only in-frame clones and leaves some out. This table has around 64,000 clones, approximately 94% appearing once. Sequences were derived from unstimulated CD4+ T cells sorted from spleen or lymph node cells, sampled before transplant. The receptors derive from a human donor who was the organ donor for an intestinal transplant.

In this sample, this clone turned up a few times. This chain uses TRBV9 with TRBJ2-7; unclear D gene. Trimming removed 4 bases at V and 2 bases at J, with 4 bases between. CDR1 is SGDLS and CDR2 is YYNGEE in the germline V gene. This CDR3 comprises 11 residues. CDR3 region: CASSLTYEQYF. The CDR3 DNA sequence: TGTGCCAGCAGCCTCACCTACGAGCAGTACTTC.

The V call is TRBV6-5, the J call TRBJ1-2; D is possibly TRBD1 (6 bases). The V end was cut by 1 base, the J end by 5 bases, with 11 bases between. The CDR3 runs to 14 residues. Germline CDR1 MNHEY, CDR2 SVGAGI. CDR3 in amino acids: CASSYWNQGYGYTF. The CDR3 coding sequence is TGTGCCAGCAGTTACTGGAACCAGGGGTATGGCTACACCTTC.

The V and J genes are TRBV19 and TRBJ1-5, with TRBD1 identical over 8 bases. CDR3 length: 15 residues. The junction had 2 bases not matched to a gene; V was cut back by 4 bases and J by 0 bases. From germline, CDR1 is LNHDA and CDR2 SQIVND (reference sequence). CDR3: CASSSDRGSNQPQHF. The CDR3 DNA sequence: TGTGCCAGTAGTAGCGACAGGGGTAGCAATCAGCCCCAGCATTTT.

This clone was detected only once. The rearrangement joins TRBV19 to TRBJ2-3; perhaps TRBD2 as D (5 bases). CDR1 LNHDA and CDR2 SQIVND come from the germline V gene (reference sequence). V was trimmed by 5 bases and J by 7 bases, leaving 13 bases between them. CDR3 length: 13 residues. The CDR3 bases are TGTGCCAGTAGTCGAAGGGAGAGGTATACGCAGTATTTT. The encoded protein is CASSRRERYTQYF.

J is TRBJ1-2 and V is TRBV2, with 7 positions matching TRBD1. J was trimmed by 4 bases and V by 7 bases; bases with no gene match: 9. CDR1 and CDR2 (germline): SNHLY, FYNNEI. This CDR3 spans 14 amino acids. CDR3 nucleotide sequence: TGTGCCAGCATAGAACGCCACAGGGGCTATGGCTACACCTTC. Protein: CASIERHRGYGYTF. The full variable domain, completed using reference TRBV2 and TRBJ1-2, is EPEVTQTPSHQVTQMGQEVILRCVPISNHLYFYWYRQILGQKVEFLVSFYNNEISEKSEIFDDQFSVERPDGSNFTLKIRSTKLEDSAMYFCASIERHRGYGYTFGSGTRLTVV.

The chain is built from TRBV5-4 and TRBJ1-2; 8 nucleotides line up with TRBD1. This CDR3 has 15 residues. Trimming took 0 bases from V and 7 from J; bases not matched to a gene: 8. Germline CDR1 and CDR2: SGHNT and YYREEE (reference sequence). CDR3 in amino acids: CASSLVGQGAGGYTF. The CDR3, as DNA: TGTGCCAGCAGCTTGGTGGGCCAGGGGGCAGGTGGCTACACCTTC.

This chain connects TRBV2 to TRBJ1-2; the D gene is possibly TRBD1 (6 bases). Germline V gene lookup returns CDR1 SNHLY and CDR2 FYNNEI. This CDR3 has 14 amino acids. V lost 7 bases, J lost 2 bases, and 14 bases lay in between. CDR3 amino acids: CASNRGGKNYGYTF. Written as DNA, the CDR3 is TGTGCCAGCAATCGGGGGGGCAAGAACTATGGCTACACCTTC.

The rearrangement links TRBV11-2 to TRBJ1-2, with D perhaps matching TRBD1 (6 bases). The CDR3 contains 15 residues. The V and J ends lost 4 bases and 2 bases respectively, with 14 bases between them. Germline CDR1 and CDR2: SGHAT and FQNNGV. The DNA of the CDR3 is TGTGCCAGCAGCTCCCGACAGGAACCCAACTATGGCTACACCTTC. It yields the protein CASSSRQEPNYGYTF.

The genes are TRBV6-6 and TRBJ2-5; D not resolved. Per the germline V gene, CDR1 is MNHNY and CDR2 is SVGAGI (reference sequence). CDR3 length: 12 residues. V was trimmed by 0 bases and J by 2 bases, leaving 1 base between them. CDR3 nucleotides: TGTGCCAGCAGTTACTCACAAGAGACCCAGTACTTC. It translates to CASSYSQETQYF.

The chain joins TRBV5-1 to TRBJ2-7; D perhaps matches TRBD2 (5 bases). The CDR3 has 12 amino acids. CDR1 SGHRS and CDR2 YFSETQ come from the germline V gene. V was trimmed by 5 bases and J by 5 bases, leaving 11 bases between them. The CDR3 DNA reads TGCGCCAGCAGTTGGAGAGGGAACGAGCAGTACTTC. This codes for CASSWRGNEQYF.

The gene calls are TRBV27 and TRBJ2-3; D is perhaps TRBD2 (5 bases). V was clipped by 6 bases and J by 2 bases, with 15 bases between them. This CDR3 has 15 residues. Germline CDR1 MNHEY, CDR2 SMNVEV (reference sequence). This CDR3 is CASSPSWGVTDTQYF. In nucleotides, the CDR3 is TGTGCCAGCAGCCCGAGCTGGGGAGTCACAGATACGCAGTATTTT.

V and J are TRBV6-5 and TRBJ2-1, with 8 bases that match TRBD2. V was clipped by 2 bases and J by 2 bases; unmatched bases: 5. The germline gives CDR1 MNHEY, CDR2 SVGAGI. The CDR3 runs 16 residues. CDR3 sequence reads: CASSYAPGLAYNEQFF. CDR3 DNA sequence: TGTGCCAGCAGTTACGCCCCGGGACTAGCCTACAATGAGCAGTTCTTC.

The V and J genes are TRBV5-1 and TRBJ1-1, with D uncertain. Germline CDR1 reads SGHRS; CDR2 reads YFSETQ. V was pared by 2 bases and J by 8 bases, with 10 bases between. The CDR3 contains 12 residues. The CDR3 spells CASSLLGREAFF. The CDR3 DNA reads as TGCGCCAGCAGCTTATTGGGGAGGGAAGCTTTCTTT.